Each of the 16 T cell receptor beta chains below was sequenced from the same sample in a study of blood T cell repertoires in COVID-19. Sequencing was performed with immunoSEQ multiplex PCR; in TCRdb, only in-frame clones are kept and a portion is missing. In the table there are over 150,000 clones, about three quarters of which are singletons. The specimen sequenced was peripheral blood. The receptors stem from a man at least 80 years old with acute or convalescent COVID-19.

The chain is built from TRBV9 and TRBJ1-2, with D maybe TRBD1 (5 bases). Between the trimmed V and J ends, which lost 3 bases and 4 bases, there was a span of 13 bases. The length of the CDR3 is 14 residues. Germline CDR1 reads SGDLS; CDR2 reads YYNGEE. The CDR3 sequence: CASSAPYRSYGYTF. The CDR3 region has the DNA TGTGCCAGCAGCGCCCCTTACAGGAGCTATGGCTACACCTTC.

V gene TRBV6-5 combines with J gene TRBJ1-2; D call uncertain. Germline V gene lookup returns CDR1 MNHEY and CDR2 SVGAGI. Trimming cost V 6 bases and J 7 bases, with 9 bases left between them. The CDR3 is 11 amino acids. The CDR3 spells CASRQSSGYTF. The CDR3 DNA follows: TGTGCCAGCAGGCAGTCATCTGGCTACACCTTC.

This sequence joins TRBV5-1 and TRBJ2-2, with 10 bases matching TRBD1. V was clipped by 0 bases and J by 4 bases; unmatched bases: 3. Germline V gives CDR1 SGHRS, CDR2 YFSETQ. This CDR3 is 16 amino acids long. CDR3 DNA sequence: TGCGCCAGCAGCTTGGTCGGGACAGGGGCCACCGGGGAGCTGTTTTTT. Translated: CASSLVGTGATGELFF.

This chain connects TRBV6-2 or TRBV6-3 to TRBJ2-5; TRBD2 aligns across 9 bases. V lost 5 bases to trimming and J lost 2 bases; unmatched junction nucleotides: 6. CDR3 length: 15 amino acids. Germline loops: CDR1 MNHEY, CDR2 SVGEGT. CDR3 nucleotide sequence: TGTGCCAGCAGTACCTGGACTAGCGCGCAAGAGACCCAGTACTTC. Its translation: CASSTWTSAQETQYF.

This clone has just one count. CDR3 amino acids: CASSVDFGEKLFF. In nucleotides, the CDR3 is TGTGCCAGCAGCGTAGACTTTGGTGAAAAACTGTTTTTT. The chain uses TRBV9 and TRBJ1-4; D is unresolved. Germline-derived CDR1 and CDR2 are SGDLS and YYNGEE. CDR3 length: 13 amino acids. Trimming took off 0 bases at V and 7 bases at J, with 7 bases between the two ends.

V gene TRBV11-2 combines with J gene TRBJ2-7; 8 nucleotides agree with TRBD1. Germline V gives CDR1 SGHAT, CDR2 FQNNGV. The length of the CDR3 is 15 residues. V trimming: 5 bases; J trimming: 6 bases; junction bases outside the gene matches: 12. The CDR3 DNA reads TGTGCCAGCAGCCCCAACCCCTGGACAGGGTCCGAGCAGTACGTC. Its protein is CASSPNPWTGSEQYV.

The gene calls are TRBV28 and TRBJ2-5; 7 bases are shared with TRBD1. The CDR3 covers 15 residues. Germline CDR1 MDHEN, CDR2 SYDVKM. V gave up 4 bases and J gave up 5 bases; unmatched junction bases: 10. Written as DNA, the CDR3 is TGTGCCAGCAGTTCAATTCAGGGGGTGGTGGAGACCCAGTACTTC. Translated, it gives CASSSIQGVVETQYF.

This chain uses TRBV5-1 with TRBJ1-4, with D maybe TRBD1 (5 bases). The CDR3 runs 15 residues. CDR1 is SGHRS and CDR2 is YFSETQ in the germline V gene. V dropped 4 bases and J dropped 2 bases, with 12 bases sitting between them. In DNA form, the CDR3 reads TGCGCCAGCAGCGCCCGGCCAGGGACTAATGAAAAACTGTTTTTT. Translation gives CASSARPGTNEKLFF.

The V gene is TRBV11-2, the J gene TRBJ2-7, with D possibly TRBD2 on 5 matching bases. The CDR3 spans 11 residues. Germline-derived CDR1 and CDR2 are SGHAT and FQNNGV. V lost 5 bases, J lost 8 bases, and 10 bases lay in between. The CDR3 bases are TGTGCCAGCAGCCCCGGGGATAAGCAGTACTTC. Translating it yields CASSPGDKQYF.

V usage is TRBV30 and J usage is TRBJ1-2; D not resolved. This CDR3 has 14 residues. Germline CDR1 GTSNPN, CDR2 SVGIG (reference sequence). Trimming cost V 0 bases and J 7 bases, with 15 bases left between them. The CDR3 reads CAWSVLEGVGGYTF. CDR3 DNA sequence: TGTGCCTGGAGTGTACTCGAGGGAGTAGGTGGCTACACCTTC.

In DNA, the CDR3 is TGCGCCAGCAGCCGCCTCGACAGCGCAGATACGCAGTATTTT. Its translation is CASSRLDSADTQYF. The V gene is TRBV5-1, the J gene TRBJ2-3, with a weak D call TRBD1 (5 bases). Trimming removed 4 bases from V and 4 bases from J, with 13 bases in between. The CDR3 runs 14 residues. CDR1 and CDR2 from the germline V gene are SGHRS and YFSETQ.

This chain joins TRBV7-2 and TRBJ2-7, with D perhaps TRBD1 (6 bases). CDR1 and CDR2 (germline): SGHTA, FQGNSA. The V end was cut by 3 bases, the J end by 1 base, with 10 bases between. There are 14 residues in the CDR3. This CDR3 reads CASSFPTGSYEQYF. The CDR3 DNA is TGTGCCAGCAGCTTCCCTACAGGGTCCTACGAGCAGTACTTC.

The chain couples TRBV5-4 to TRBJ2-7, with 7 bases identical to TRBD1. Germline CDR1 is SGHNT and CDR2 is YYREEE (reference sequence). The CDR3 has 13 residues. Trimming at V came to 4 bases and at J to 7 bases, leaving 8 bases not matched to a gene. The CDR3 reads CASSRDSFEEQYV. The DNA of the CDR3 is TGTGCCAGCAGCCGGGACAGCTTCGAGGAGCAGTACGTC.

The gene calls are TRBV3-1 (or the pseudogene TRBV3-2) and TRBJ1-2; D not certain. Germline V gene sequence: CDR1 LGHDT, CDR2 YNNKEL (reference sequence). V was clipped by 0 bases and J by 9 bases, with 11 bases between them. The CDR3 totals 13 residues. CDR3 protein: CASSQDTDSSYTF. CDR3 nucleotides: TGTGCCAGCAGCCAAGATACGGACTCTAGCTACACCTTC.

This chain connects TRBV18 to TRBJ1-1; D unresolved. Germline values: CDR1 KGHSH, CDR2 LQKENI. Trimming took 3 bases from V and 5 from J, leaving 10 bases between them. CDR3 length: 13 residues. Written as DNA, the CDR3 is TGTGCCAGCTCACCCTTAGCTTCGACTGAAGCTTTCTTT. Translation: CASSPLASTEAFF.

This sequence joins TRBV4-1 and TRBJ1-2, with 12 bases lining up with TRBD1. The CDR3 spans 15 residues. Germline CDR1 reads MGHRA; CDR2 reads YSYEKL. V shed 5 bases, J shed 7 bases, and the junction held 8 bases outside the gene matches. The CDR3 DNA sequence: TGCGCCAGCAGCTCGGGACAGGGGGCTGATAGTGGCTACACCTTC. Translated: CASSSGQGADSGYTF.